The 20 T cell receptor beta chains given below trace back to one sample, sequenced in a study of blood T cell repertoires in COVID-19. Clones were read by immunoSEQ multiplex PCR, and TCRdb kept only the in-frame ones, dropping some. The sample includes about 100,000 clones, roughly 85% seen only once; the top ten take around 29%. Sequencing input: peripheral blood. The receptors come from a man between 65 and 85 years old with active or convalescent COVID-19.

V and J are TRBV2 and TRBJ2-5; TRBD2 matches 7 bases. J was trimmed by 5 bases and V by 3 bases; bases with no gene match: 9. The V gene's germline CDR1 is SNHLY and CDR2 FYNNEI. The CDR3 extends over 15 amino acids. The CDR3 nucleotides read TGTGCCAGCAGTGATGGAGCGGGGATGGGGGAGACCCAGTACTTC. Protein: CASSDGAGMGETQYF.

This chain links TRBV28 with TRBJ2-7; 7 bases are shared with TRBD2. CDR3 length equals 13 residues. The germline CDR1 and CDR2 sequences are MDHEN and SYDVKM. The ends lost 7 bases at V and 3 bases at J; junction bases unmatched: 6. The CDR3 loop reads CASNRGGNYEQYF. In nucleotides, the CDR3 is TGTGCCAGCAACCGGGGAGGGAACTACGAGCAGTACTTC.

The chain joins TRBV7-2 to TRBJ2-3; D uncertain. This CDR3 is built from 14 residues. Between the trimmed V and J ends, which lost 6 bases and 2 bases, there was a span of 12 bases. Germline V lookup: CDR1 SGHTA, CDR2 FQGNSA. This CDR3 reads CASRRVWATDTQYF. The CDR3 DNA reads as TGTGCCAGCAGAAGAGTTTGGGCCACAGATACGCAGTATTTT.

The table lists this clone with a count of one. This chain uses TRBV30 with TRBJ2-1; D is perhaps TRBD1 (5 bases). CDR1 and CDR2 from the germline V gene are GTSNPN and SVGIG (reference sequence). CDR3 size: 15 residues. V was pared by 1 base and J by 0 bases, with 10 bases between. The CDR3 DNA is TGTGCCTGGAGTGGTCAGGGTTTCTCCTACAATGAGCAGTTCTTC. This codes for CAWSGQGFSYNEQFF.

This clone appeared a single time. The J gene is TRBJ1-1, the V gene TRBV30; D gene ambiguous. From germline, CDR1 is GTSNPN and CDR2 SVGIG (reference sequence). The V end lost 0 bases, the J end lost 7 bases, and 9 bases lay between the germline ends. The CDR3 spans 12 residues. The CDR3 is CAWSVTASEAFF. DNA for the CDR3: TGTGCCTGGAGTGTAACAGCCAGTGAAGCTTTCTTT. Filled out from reference TRBV30 and TRBJ1-1, the complete variable domain reads SQTIHQWPATLVQPVGSPLSLECTVEGTSNPNLYWYRQAAGRGLQLLFYSVGIGQISSEVPQNLSASRPQDRQFILSSKKLLLSDSGFYLCAWSVTASEAFFGQGTRLTVV.

This clone occurred once. At one end the junction does not follow the germline gene, possibly because of a read error. The CDR3 is CASREGLGTGFYEQYF. Written as DNA, the CDR3 is TGTGCCAGCAGGGAAGGCCTTGGGACAGGGTTCTACGAGCAGTACTTC. The rearrangement uses TRBV2 and TRBJ2-7; 9 bases align to TRBD1. The CDR3 length is 16 residues. Germline lookup yields CDR1 SNHLY and CDR2 FYNNEI.

This chain connects TRBV18 to TRBJ2-7; 8 nucleotides match TRBD2. The ends lost 2 bases at V and 7 bases at J; junction bases unmatched: 19. The CDR3 totals 18 residues. Germline V gene data show CDR1 as KGHSH and CDR2 as LQKENI. This CDR3 reads CASSPVLAGPPLLSEQYF. For the CDR3, the DNA is TGTGCCAGCTCACCAGTGTTAGCGGGGCCCCCACTGTTGAGTGAGCAGTACTTC.

This clone occurred many times. The J gene is TRBJ1-2, the V gene TRBV6-6; D unresolved. The CDR3 loop spans 13 amino acids. With 2 bases removed from V and 8 bases from J, the gap between germline ends came to 12 bases. CDR1 is MNHNY, CDR2 SVGAGI, per germline (reference sequence). The CDR3 DNA is TGTGCCAGCAGTTACGAAAAGCGGAGGGGCTACACCTTC. Amino acid sequence: CASSYEKRRGYTF.

This clone appeared a few times. This chain links TRBV24-1 with TRBJ2-2; 7 nucleotides line up with TRBD1. After removal of 3 bases from V and 2 bases from J, the junction contained 8 bases not matched to a gene. The CDR3 runs 17 residues. Germline-derived CDR1 and CDR2 are KGHDR and SFDVKD. CDR3 residues: CATSDPQWTGNTGELFF. Here the CDR3 DNA reads TGTGCCACCAGTGATCCCCAATGGACAGGAAACACCGGGGAGCTGTTTTTT.

The rearrangement joins TRBV3-1 (or the pseudogene TRBV3-2) to TRBJ1-2; 9 bases align to TRBD1. CDR3 length: 15 residues. V was pared by 5 bases and J by 8 bases, with 12 bases of the junction left unmatched. From germline, CDR1 is LGHDT and CDR2 YNNKEL (reference sequence). CDR3 region: CASSNPTGGAEGYTF. The CDR3 region has the DNA TGTGCCAGCAGCAACCCCACAGGGGGCGCTGAGGGCTACACCTTC.

V gene TRBV12-3 or TRBV12-4 combines with J gene TRBJ1-5, with TRBD1 as a possible D gene (5 bases). Trimming removed 7 bases at V and 3 bases at J, with 10 bases between. This CDR3 spans 13 amino acids. CDR3 in DNA: TGTGCCAGCACCGCAGGGTACAATCAGCCCCAGCATTTT. Protein product: CASTAGYNQPQHF.

The chain has TRBV18 and TRBJ1-1; 9 bases are a match to TRBD1. The germline V gene has CDR1 KGHSH and CDR2 LQKENI. The V segment lost 2 bases and the J segment 3 bases; nucleotides outside the gene matches: 7. The CDR3 consists of 16 residues. The CDR3, as DNA: TGTGCCAGCTCACCAGCCCGGGGACAGGGTTACACTGAAGCTTTCTTT. Translation gives CASSPARGQGYTEAFF.

The gene calls are TRBV30 and TRBJ2-5; weak D call: TRBD2 (5 bases). V was cut by 7 bases and J by 2 bases, with 17 bases left in between. Germline CDR1 and CDR2: GTSNPN and SVGIG (reference sequence). The CDR3 has 14 residues. CDR3 sequence (DNA): TGTGCCTTCTCGCCCAGCGGTTATCAAGAGACCCAGTACTTC. This codes for CAFSPSGYQETQYF.

The chain uses TRBV7-2 and TRBJ1-6; 7 nucleotides match TRBD1. The CDR3 has 14 amino acids. The germline gives CDR1 SGHTA, CDR2 FQGNSA. V gave up 2 bases and J gave up 7 bases; unmatched junction bases: 2. CDR3 sequence reads: CASSLYRGNSPLHF. CDR3 nucleotides: TGTGCCAGCAGCTTATACAGGGGAAATTCACCCCTCCACTTT.

This chain connects TRBV5-4 to TRBJ2-3, with TRBD2 as a possible D gene (5 bases). V gave up 3 bases and J gave up 2 bases, with 10 bases separating them. The length of the CDR3 is 14 residues. From germline, CDR1 is SGHNT and CDR2 YYREEE (reference sequence). The CDR3 reads CASSSERPTDTQYF. CDR3 coding DNA: TGTGCCAGCAGCTCGGAGCGGCCCACAGATACGCAGTATTTT.

V is TRBV2 and J is TRBJ2-2; D ambiguous. This CDR3 spans 14 amino acids. Germline-derived CDR1 and CDR2 are SNHLY and FYNNEI. V was cut by 4 bases and J by 5 bases, with 11 bases left in between. The CDR3 region is CASSGFSVTGELFF. DNA of the CDR3: TGTGCCAGCAGTGGATTCTCAGTTACCGGGGAGCTGTTTTTT.

The chain joins TRBV5-1 to TRBJ1-2; D unresolved. V gave up 0 bases and J gave up 7 bases, with 16 bases separating them. The CDR3 covers 15 residues. Per the germline V gene, CDR1 is SGHRS and CDR2 is YFSETQ. The DNA for the CDR3 is TGCGCCAGCAGCTTGGCCGCGGCGGTGGGAGTTGGCTACACCTTC. Residues: CASSLAAAVGVGYTF.

This clone was seen only a few times. The rearrangement joins TRBV30 to TRBJ1-5; a weak D match, TRBD1 (5 bases). CDR3 length: 18 amino acids. Germline assignment: CDR1 GTSNPN and CDR2 SVGIG (reference sequence). V lost 0 bases to trimming and J lost 0 bases, with 18 bases between them. The DNA for the CDR3 is TGTGCCTGGAGTGTAACTTTGGCGGGGCCACATAGCAATCAGCCCCAGCATTTT. It codes for CAWSVTLAGPHSNQPQHF.

V gene TRBV14 combines with J gene TRBJ2-6, with TRBD1 identical over 7 bases. V shed 4 bases and J 3 bases; nucleotides not matched to a gene: 6. Per the germline V gene, CDR1 is SGHDN and CDR2 is FVKESK. The CDR3 loop spans 16 amino acids. CDR3 sequence reads: CASSPLDRVGANVLTF. The CDR3, as DNA: TGTGCCAGCAGCCCCCTTGACAGGGTTGGGGCCAACGTCCTGACTTTC.

The chain links TRBV3-1 (or the pseudogene TRBV3-2) to TRBJ2-1; 11 bases map to TRBD2. Germline V gives CDR1 LGHDT, CDR2 YNNKEL (reference sequence). With 1 base clipped from V and 8 bases from J, the junction kept 16 bases outside the gene matches. The CDR3 covers 19 residues. DNA of the CDR3: TGTGCCAGCAGCCAAGGTTCACTGAAACTAGCGGGAGTTATCGATGAGCAGTTCTTC. It translates to CASSQGSLKLAGVIDEQFF.